This TCR beta chain was obtained from a study of prognosis after radiotherapy for stage I lung cancer. Study-wide points: Reportedly, the usage of TRBV and TRBJ genes was not the same in patients with and without metastases. The median unique TCR clone count dropped from roughly 10,000 to 7,000 after stereotactic body radiation therapy.

In this sample, this clonotype turned up a few times. Its target is not known. There were around 6 milliliters of peripheral blood drawn at each of two time points. The TCR beta CDR3 region was amplified from genomic DNA, with two rounds of multiplex PCR being used for the amplification. Amplification during the initial PCR round employed primers specific to each TRBV and TRBJ gene. Universal primers were used in the second PCR round. TCRdb re-derived calls from the multiplex PCR reads in MiXCR, one entry per CDR3 protein. The table has roughly 30,000 distinct CDR3 sequences, roughly 41% seen once. The CDR3 covers 15 residues. Germline CDR1 and CDR2: SEHNR and FQNEAQ (reference sequence). V lost 5 bases to trimming and J lost 7 bases, with 18 bases between them.

The TCR sequence derives from a donor of 50 years or more with non-small cell lung cancer. This material consisted of PBMCs, taken before or after stereotactic body radiation therapy (not recorded which). The chain couples TRBV7-9 to TRBJ2-1, with a weak D call TRBD2 (6 bases). The CDR3 region has the DNA TGTGCCAGCAGCCCACCATCAATTCGGGAGAATGAGCAGTTCTTC. It is translated as CASSPPSIRENEQFF.